This T cell receptor beta chain was found in a study of blood T cells in healthy people across ages. This CDR3 comprises 14 residues. Germline CDR1 is DFQATT and CDR2 is SNEGSKA (reference sequence). A second roughly 6 to 11 cycle PCR used barcoded and J-beta primers. TCRdb passed the 5' RACE reads through MiXCR, listing each CDR3 protein once. The sample includes more than 800,000 distinct CDR3 sequences, less than 35% seen only once; the top ten take roughly 17%. This receptor was obtained from a woman of 80 years or more in good health. The specimen was blood. J is TRBJ2-7 and V is TRBV20-1, with D possibly being TRBD2 (7 bases). The end of the DNA aligns better with TRBJ2-4, so the J call may be wrong. The CDR3 coding sequence is TGCAGTGCTATCTCGGGGAGGGGGTGGAACATTCAGTACTTC. This encodes CSAISGRGWNIQYF.